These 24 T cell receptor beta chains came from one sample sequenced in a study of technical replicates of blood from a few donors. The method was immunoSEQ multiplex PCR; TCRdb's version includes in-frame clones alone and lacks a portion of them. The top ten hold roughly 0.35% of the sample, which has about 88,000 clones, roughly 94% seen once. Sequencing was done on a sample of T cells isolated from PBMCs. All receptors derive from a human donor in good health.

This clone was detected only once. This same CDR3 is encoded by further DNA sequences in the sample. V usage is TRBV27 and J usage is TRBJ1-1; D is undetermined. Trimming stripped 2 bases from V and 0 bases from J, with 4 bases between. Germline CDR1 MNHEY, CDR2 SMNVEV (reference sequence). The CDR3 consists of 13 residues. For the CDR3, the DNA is TGTGCCAGCAGTTTAACAGTGAACACTGAAGCTTTCTTT. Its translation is CASSLTVNTEAFF.

In DNA, the CDR3 is TGTGCCTGGAGTTCTATAGCGGGGGCTGAGCAGTTCTTC. Translated, it gives CAWSSIAGAEQFF. V and J are TRBV30 and TRBJ2-1, with TRBD2 matching 9 bases. The CDR3 has 13 amino acids. Germline V gives CDR1 GTSNPN, CDR2 SVGIG (reference sequence). J was trimmed by 9 bases and V by 2 bases; bases with no gene match: 5.

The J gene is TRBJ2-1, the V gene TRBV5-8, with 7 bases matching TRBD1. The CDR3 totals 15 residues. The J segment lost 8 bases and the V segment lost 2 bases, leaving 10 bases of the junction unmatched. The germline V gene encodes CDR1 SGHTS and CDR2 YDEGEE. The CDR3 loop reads CASSLLGGPSDEQFF. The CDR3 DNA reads TGTGCCAGCAGCTTATTAGGGGGCCCTTCGGATGAGCAGTTCTTC.

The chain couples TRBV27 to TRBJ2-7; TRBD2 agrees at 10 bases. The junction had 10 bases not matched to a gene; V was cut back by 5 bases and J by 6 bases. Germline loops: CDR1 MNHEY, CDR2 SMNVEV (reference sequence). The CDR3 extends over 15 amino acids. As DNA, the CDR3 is TGTGCCAGCAGTAAATTTCTAGCGGGAGACAGCGAGCAGTACTTC. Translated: CASSKFLAGDSEQYF.

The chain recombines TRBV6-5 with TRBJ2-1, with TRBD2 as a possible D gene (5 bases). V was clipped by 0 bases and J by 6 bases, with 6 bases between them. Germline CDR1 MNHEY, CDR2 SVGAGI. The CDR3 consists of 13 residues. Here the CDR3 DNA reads TGTGCCAGCAGTTACTCTACTAGCAATGAGCAGTTCTTC. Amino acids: CASSYSTSNEQFF.

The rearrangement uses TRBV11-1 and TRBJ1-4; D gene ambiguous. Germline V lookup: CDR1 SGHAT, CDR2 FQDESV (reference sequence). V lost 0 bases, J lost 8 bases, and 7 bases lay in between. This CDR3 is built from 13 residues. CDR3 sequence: CASSLAIYEKLFF. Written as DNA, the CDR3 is TGTGCCAGCAGCTTAGCAATCTACGAAAAACTGTTTTTT. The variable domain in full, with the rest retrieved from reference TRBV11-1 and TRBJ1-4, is EAEVAQSPRYKITEKSQAVAFWCDPISGHATLYWYRQILGQGPELLVQFQDESVVDDSQLPKDRFSAERLKGVDSTLKIQPAELGDSAMYLCASSLAIYEKLFFGSGTQLSVL.

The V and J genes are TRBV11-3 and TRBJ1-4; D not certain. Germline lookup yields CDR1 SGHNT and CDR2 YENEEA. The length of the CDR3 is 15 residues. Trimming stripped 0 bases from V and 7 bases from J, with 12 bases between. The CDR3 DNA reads TGTGCCAGCAGCTTAGACGGGGAGAGGAGTGAAAAACTGTTTTTT. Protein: CASSLDGERSEKLFF.

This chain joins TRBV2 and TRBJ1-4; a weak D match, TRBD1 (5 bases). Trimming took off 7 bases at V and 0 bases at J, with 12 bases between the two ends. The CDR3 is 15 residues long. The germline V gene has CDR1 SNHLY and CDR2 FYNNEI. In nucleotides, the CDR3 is TGTGCCAGCAACTGGGGGGGAGCAACTAATGAAAAACTGTTTTTT. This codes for CASNWGGATNEKLFF.

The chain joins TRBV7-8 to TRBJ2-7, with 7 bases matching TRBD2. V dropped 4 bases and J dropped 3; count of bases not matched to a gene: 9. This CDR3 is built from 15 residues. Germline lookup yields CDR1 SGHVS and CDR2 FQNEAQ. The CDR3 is CASSSVTSQIYEQYF. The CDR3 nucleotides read TGTGCCAGCAGCTCCGTGACTAGCCAGATCTACGAGCAGTACTTC.

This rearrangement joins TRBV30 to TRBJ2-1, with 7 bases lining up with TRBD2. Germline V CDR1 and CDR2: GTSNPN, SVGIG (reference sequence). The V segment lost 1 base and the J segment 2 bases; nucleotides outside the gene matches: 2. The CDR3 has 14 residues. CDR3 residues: CAWSGLAAYNEQFF. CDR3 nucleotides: TGTGCCTGGAGTGGGCTAGCGGCCTACAATGAGCAGTTCTTC.

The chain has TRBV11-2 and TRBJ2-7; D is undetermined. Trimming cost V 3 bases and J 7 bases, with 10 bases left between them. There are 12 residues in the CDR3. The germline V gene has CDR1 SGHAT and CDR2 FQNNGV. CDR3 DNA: TGTGCCAGCAGCTTTTCGGGTGGAGAGCAGTACTTC. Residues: CASSFSGGEQYF.

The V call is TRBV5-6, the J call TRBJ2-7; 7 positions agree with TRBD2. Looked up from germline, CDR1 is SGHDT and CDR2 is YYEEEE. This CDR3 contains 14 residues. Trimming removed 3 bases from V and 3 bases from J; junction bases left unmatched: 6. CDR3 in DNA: TGTGCCAGCAGCTCGGACCTAGCGGTCTACGAGCAGTACTTC. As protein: CASSSDLAVYEQYF.

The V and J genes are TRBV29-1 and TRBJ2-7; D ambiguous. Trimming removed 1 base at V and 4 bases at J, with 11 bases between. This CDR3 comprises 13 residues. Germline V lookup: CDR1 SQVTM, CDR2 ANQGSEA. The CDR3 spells CSVEVGFGYEQYF. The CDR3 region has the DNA TGCAGCGTTGAAGTTGGATTCGGGTACGAGCAGTACTTC.

The CDR3 reads CASSPARLAQYTYEQYF. The CDR3 region has the DNA TGTGCCAGCAGCCCAGCAAGACTAGCGCAATACACCTACGAGCAGTACTTC. The V gene is TRBV5-4, the J gene TRBJ2-7, with 8 bases fitting TRBD2. The CDR3 covers 17 residues. Germline CDR1 SGHNT, CDR2 YYREEE (reference sequence). V shed 4 bases and J 2 bases; nucleotides not matched to a gene: 14.

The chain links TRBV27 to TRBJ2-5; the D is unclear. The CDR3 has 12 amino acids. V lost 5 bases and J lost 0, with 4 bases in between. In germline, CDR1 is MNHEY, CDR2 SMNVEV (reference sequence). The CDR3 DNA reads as TGTGCCAGCAGTACAGACCAAGAGACCCAGTACTTC. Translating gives CASSTDQETQYF.

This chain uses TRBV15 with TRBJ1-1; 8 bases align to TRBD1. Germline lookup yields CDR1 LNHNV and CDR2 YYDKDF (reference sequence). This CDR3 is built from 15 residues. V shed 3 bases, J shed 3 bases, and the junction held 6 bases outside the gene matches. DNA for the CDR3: TGTGCCACCAGCAGCACCGGGACAGGCTACACTGAAGCTTTCTTT. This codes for CATSSTGTGYTEAFF. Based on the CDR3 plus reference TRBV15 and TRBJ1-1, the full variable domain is DAMVIQNPRYQVTQFGKPVTLSCSQTLNHNVMYWYQQKSSQAPKLLFHYYDKDFNNEADTPDNFQSRRPNTSFCFLDIRSPGLGDTAMYLCATSSTGTGYTEAFFGQGTRLTVV.

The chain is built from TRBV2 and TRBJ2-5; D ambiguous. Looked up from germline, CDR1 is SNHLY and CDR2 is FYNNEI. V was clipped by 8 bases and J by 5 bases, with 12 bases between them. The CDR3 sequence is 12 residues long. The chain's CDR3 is CASESLHETQYF. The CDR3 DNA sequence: TGTGCCAGCGAGAGTCTGCATGAGACCCAGTACTTC.

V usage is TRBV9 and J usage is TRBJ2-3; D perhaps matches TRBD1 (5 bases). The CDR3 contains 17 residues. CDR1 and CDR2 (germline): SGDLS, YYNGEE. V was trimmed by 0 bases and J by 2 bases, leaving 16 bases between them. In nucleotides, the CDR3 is TGTGCCAGCAGCGTAGAGTCGGCAGGGATGTACACAGATACGCAGTATTTT. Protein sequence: CASSVESAGMYTDTQYF.

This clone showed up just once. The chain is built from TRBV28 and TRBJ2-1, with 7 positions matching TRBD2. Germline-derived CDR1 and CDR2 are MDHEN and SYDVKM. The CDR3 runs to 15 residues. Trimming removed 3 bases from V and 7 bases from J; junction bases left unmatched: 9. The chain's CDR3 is CASSFEGGPRNEQFF. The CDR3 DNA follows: TGTGCCAGCAGTTTCGAGGGAGGGCCACGGAATGAGCAGTTCTTC.

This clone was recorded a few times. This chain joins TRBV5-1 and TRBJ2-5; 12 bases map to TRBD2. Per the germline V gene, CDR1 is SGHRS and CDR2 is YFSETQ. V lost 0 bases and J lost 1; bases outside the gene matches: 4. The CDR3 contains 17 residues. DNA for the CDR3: TGCGCCAGCAGCTTGGGACCGGGACTAGCGGGCCAAGAGACCCAGTACTTC. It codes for CASSLGPGLAGQETQYF.

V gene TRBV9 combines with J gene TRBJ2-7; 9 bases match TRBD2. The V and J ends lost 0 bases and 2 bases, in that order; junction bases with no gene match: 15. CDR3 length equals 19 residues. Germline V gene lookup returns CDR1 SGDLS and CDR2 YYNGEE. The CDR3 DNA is TGTGCCAGCAGCGTAGGAGTAAATGAGGCGGGAGGGCCCCCCTACGAGCAGTACTTC. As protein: CASSVGVNEAGGPPYEQYF.

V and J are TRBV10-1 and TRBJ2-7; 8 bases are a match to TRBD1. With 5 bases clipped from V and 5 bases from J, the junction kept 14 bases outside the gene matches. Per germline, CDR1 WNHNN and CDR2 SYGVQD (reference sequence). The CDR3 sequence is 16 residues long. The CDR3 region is CASSTRQGTILHEQYF. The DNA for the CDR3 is TGCGCCAGCAGTACAAGACAGGGGACCATCCTCCACGAGCAGTACTTC.

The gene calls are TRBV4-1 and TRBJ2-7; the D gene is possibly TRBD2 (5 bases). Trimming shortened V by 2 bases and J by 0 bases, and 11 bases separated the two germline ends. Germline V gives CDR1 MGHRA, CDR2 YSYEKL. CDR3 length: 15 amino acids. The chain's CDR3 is CASSQLLGLSYEQYF. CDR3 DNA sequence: TGCGCCAGCAGCCAACTTCTTGGACTCTCCTACGAGCAGTACTTC.

CDR3 amino acids: CASSLVYWQSGNEQFF. DNA of the CDR3: TGTGCCAGCAGCTTGGTGTATTGGCAGTCAGGCAATGAGCAGTTCTTC. The chain couples TRBV5-4 to TRBJ2-1; D is undetermined. Germline CDR1 and CDR2: SGHNT and YYREEE (reference sequence). V was trimmed by 0 bases and J by 6 bases, leaving 16 bases between them. The CDR3 is 16 residues long.